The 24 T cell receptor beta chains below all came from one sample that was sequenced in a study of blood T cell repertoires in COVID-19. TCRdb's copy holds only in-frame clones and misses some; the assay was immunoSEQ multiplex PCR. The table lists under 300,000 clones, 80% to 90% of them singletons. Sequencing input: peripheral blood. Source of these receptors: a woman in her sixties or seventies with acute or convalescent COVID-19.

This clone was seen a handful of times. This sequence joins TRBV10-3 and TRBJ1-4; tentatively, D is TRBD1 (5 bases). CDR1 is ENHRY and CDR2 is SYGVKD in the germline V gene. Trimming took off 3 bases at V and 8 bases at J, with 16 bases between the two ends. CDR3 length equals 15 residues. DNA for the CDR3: TGTGCCATCAGTGAAGCTGGGAGGGGTCGCGAAAAACTGTTTTTT. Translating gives CAISEAGRGREKLFF.

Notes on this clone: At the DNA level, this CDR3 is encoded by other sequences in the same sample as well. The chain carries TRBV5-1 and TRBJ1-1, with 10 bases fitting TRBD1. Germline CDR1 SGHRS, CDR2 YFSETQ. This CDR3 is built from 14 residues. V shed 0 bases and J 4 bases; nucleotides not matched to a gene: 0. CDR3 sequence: CASSLGTGGTEAFF. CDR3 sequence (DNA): TGCGCCAGCAGCTTGGGGACAGGGGGCACTGAAGCTTTCTTT.

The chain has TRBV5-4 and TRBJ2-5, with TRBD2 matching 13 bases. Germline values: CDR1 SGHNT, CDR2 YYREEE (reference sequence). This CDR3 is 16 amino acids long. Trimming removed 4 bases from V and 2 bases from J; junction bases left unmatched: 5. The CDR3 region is CASSTGTSGTQETQYF. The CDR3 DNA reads TGTGCCAGCAGCACCGGGACTAGCGGGACGCAAGAGACCCAGTACTTC.

The CDR3 DNA reads as TGCGCCAGCCCTCCAACAGCGGATTTGAACTCCTATAATTCACCCCTCCACTTT. Protein product: CASPPTADLNSYNSPLHF. The gene calls are TRBV10-1 and TRBJ1-6; D uncertain. The germline V gene encodes CDR1 WNHNN and CDR2 SYGVQD (reference sequence). V gave up 8 bases and J gave up 0 bases, with 20 bases separating them. CDR3 length: 18 amino acids.

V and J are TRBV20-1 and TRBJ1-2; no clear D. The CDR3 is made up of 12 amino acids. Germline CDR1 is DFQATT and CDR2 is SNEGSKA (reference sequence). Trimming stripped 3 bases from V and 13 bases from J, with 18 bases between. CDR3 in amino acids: CSASSLDGLSTF. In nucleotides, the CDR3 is TGCAGTGCTAGTAGCCTGGACGGACTCTCCACCTTC.

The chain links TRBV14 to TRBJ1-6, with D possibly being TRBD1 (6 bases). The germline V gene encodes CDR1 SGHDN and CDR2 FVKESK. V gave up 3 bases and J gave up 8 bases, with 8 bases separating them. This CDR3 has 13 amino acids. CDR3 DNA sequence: TGTGCCAGCAGCCAGAGGGGGTATTCACCCCTCCACTTT. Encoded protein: CASSQRGYSPLHF.

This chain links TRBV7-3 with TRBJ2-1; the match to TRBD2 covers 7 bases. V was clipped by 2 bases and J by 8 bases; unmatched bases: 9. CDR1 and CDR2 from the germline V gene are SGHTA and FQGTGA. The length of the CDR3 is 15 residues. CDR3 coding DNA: TGTGCCAGCAGCTTATTCGCTAGCCGGGGGGATGAGCAGTTCTTC. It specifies CASSLFASRGDEQFF.

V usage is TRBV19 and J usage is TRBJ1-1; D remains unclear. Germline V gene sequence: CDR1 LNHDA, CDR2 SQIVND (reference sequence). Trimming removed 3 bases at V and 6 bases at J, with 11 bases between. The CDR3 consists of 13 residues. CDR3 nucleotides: TGTGCCAGTAGTATGTTCTCGAGCTCTGAAGCTTTCTTT. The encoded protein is CASSMFSSSEAFF. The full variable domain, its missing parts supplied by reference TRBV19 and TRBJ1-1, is DGGITQSPKYLFRKEGQNVTLSCEQNLNHDAMYWYRQDPGQGLRLIYYSQIVNDFQKGDIAEGYSVSREKKESFPLTVTSAQKNPTAFYLCASSMFSSSEAFFGQGTRLTVV.

CDR3 in DNA: TGTGCCAGCAGCTTAGCGGGGTTGGGAAAGGACAGGGGAGCTTTCTTT. Translating it yields CASSLAGLGKDRGAFF. The chain is built from TRBV7-9 and TRBJ1-1, with TRBD1 matching 9 bases. CDR1 SEHNR and CDR2 FQNEAQ come from the germline V gene (reference sequence). The CDR3 contains 16 residues. Losses at the gene ends were 0 bases for V and 10 bases for J; bases not matched to a gene: 12.

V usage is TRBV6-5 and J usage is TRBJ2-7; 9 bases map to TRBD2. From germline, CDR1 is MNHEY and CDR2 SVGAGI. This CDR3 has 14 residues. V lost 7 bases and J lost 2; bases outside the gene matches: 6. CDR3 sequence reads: CASTQTSGPYEQYF. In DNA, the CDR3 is TGTGCCAGCACACAGACTAGCGGCCCCTACGAGCAGTACTTC.

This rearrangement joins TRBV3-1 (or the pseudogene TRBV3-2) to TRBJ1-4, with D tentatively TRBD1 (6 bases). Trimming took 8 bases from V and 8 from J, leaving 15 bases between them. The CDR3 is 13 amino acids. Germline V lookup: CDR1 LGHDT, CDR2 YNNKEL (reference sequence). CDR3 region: CASAGTHDEKLFF. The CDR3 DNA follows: TGTGCCAGCGCCGGGACACACGACGAAAAACTGTTTTTT.

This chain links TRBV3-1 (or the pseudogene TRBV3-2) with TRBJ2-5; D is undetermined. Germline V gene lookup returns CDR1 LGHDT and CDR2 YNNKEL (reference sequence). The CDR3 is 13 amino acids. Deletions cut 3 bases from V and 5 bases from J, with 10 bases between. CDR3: CASSHRSVETQYF. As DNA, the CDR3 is TGTGCCAGCAGCCACCGCAGCGTGGAGACCCAGTACTTC.

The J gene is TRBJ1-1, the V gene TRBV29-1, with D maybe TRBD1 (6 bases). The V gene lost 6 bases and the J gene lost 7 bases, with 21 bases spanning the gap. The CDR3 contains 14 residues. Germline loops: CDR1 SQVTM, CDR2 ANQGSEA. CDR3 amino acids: CSVVMDRGSLEAFF. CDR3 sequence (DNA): TGCAGCGTGGTGATGGACAGAGGGTCCCTTGAAGCTTTCTTT.

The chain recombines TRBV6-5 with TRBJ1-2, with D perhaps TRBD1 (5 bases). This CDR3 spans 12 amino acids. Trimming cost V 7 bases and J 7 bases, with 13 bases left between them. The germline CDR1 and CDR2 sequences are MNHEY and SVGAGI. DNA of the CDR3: TGTGCCAGCACCATGGGGGGATCTGGCTACACCTTC. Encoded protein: CASTMGGSGYTF.

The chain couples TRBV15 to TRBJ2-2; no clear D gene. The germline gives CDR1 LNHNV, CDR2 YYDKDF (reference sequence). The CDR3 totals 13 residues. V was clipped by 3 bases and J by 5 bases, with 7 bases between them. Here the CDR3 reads CATSRFPTGELFF. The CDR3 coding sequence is TGTGCCACCAGCAGGTTTCCGACCGGGGAGCTGTTTTTT. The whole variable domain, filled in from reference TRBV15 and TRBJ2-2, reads DAMVIQNPRYQVTQFGKPVTLSCSQTLNHNVMYWYQQKSSQAPKLLFHYYDKDFNNEADTPDNFQSRRPNTSFCFLDIRSPGLGDTAMYLCATSRFPTGELFFGEGSRLTVL.

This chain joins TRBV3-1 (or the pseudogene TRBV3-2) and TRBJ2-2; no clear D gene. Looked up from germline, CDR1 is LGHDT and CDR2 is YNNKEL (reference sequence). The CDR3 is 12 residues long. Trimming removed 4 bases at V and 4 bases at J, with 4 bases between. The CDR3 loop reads CASSPSTGELFF. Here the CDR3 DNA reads TGTGCCAGCAGCCCCTCCACCGGGGAGCTGTTTTTT.

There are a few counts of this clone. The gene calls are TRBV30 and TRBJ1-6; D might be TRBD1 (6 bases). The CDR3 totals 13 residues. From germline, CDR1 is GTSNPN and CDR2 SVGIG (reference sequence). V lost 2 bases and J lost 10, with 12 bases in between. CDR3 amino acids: CAWSHREDSPLHF. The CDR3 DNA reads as TGTGCCTGGAGTCACAGGGAAGACTCACCCCTCCACTTT.

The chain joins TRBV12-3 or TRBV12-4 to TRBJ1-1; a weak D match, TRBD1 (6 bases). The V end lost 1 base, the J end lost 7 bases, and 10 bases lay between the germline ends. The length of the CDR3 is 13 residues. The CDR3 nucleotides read TGTGCCAGCAGTTTAGGGGGGCACGGTGAAGCTTTCTTT. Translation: CASSLGGHGEAFF.

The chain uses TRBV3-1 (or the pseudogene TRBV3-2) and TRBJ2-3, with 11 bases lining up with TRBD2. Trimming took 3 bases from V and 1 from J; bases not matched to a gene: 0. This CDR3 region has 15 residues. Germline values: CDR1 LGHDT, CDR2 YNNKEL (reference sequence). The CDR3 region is CASSQTSGGTDTQYF. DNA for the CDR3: TGTGCCAGCAGCCAGACTAGCGGGGGCACAGATACGCAGTATTTT.

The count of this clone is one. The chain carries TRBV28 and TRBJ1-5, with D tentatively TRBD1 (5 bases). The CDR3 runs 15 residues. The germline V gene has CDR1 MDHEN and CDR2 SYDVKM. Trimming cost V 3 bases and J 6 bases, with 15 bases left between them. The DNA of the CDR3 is TGTGCCAGCAGTTTCGGGGTTGCGGGGCGTCAGCCCCAGCATTTT. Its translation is CASSFGVAGRQPQHF.

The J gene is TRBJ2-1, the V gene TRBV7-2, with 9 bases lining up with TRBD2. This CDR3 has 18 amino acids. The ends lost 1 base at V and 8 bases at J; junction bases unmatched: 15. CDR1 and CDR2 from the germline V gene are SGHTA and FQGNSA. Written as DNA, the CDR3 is TGTGCCAGCAGCTTAGTAGGGTTAGCGGGGGCACGGTGGGATGAGCAGTTCTTC. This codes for CASSLVGLAGARWDEQFF.

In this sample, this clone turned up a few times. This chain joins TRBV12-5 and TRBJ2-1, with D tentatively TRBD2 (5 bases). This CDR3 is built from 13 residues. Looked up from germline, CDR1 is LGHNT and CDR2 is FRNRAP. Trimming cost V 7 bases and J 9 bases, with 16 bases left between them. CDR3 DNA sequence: TGTGCTAGTGTAAGCGCCCCCGCGGGTGAGCAGTTCTTC. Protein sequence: CASVSAPAGEQFF.

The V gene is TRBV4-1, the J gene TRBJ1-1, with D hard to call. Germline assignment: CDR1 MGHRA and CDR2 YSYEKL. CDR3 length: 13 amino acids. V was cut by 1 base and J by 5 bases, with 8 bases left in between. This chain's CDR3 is CASSQAQRTEAFF. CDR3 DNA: TGCGCCAGCAGCCAAGCCCAGAGGACTGAAGCTTTCTTT.

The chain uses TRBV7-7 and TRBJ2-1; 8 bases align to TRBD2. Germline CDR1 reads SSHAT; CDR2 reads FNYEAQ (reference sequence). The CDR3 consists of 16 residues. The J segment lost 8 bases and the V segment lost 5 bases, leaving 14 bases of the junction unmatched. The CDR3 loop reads CASSPLLGAGGYEQFF. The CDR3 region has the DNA TGTGCCAGCAGCCCGCTCTTAGGGGCGGGGGGATATGAGCAGTTCTTC.